One sample yielded the 20 T cell receptor beta chains listed below, sequenced in a study of Tregs in tolerant kidney transplant recipients. Clones were sequenced by immunoSEQ multiplex PCR, and TCRdb holds only the in-frame ones, with some missing. Of about 2,500 clones listed, under 55% are singletons. These receptors have no known antigen. The sample comprised Tregs from blood cultured with allogeneic cells. Receptor source: a human donor in good health.

By sample share, this clone is medium-sized. The rearrangement uses TRBV19 and TRBJ1-5, with D perhaps TRBD1 (5 bases). The CDR3 contains 15 residues. V was shortened by 5 bases and J by 7 bases, with 18 bases between the two germline ends. Germline V gene lookup returns CDR1 LNHDA and CDR2 SQIVND (reference sequence). In DNA form, the CDR3 reads TGTGCCAGTAGTCGTTCAGGGACCAGAATCCAGCCCCAGCATTTT. This gives the protein CASSRSGTRIQPQHF. The variable domain in full, with the rest retrieved from reference TRBV19 and TRBJ1-5, is DGGITQSPKYLFRKEGQNVTLSCEQNLNHDAMYWYRQDPGQGLRLIYYSQIVNDFQKGDIAEGYSVSREKKESFPLTVTSAQKNPTAFYLCASSRSGTRIQPQHFGDGTRLSIL.

By frequency in the sample, this clone is large. The DNA of the CDR3 is TGTGCCAGCAGGACAGGGCCCCTCTACGAGCAGTACTTC. This sequence encodes CASRTGPLYEQYF. This rearrangement joins TRBV6-1 to TRBJ2-7, with TRBD1 matching over 7 bases. V shed 6 bases, J shed 3 bases, and the junction held 5 bases outside the gene matches. Germline-derived CDR1 and CDR2 are MNHNS and SASEGT. This CDR3 is 13 amino acids long.

The rearrangement uses TRBV19 and TRBJ2-7; TRBD2 aligns across 8 bases. Trimming cost V 3 bases and J 0 bases; bases outside gene matches: 7. This CDR3 region has 16 residues. Germline V CDR1 and CDR2: LNHDA, SQIVND (reference sequence). CDR3 amino acids: CASSISLAGASYEQYF. The DNA of the CDR3 is TGTGCCAGTAGTATCTCTCTAGCGGGTGCCTCCTACGAGCAGTACTTC.

The chain couples TRBV10-3 to TRBJ2-3; D is perhaps TRBD2 (6 bases). The CDR3 loop spans 15 amino acids. Looked up from germline, CDR1 is ENHRY and CDR2 is SYGVKD. V gave up 3 bases and J gave up 2 bases, with 12 bases separating them. The CDR3 loop is CAISDLGLITDTQYF. The CDR3 DNA follows: TGTGCCATCAGTGACCTGGGACTGATCACAGATACGCAGTATTTT.

The chain employs TRBV7-1 and TRBJ1-1; the D gene is possibly TRBD1 (5 bases). TRBV7-1 is filed as an ORF, its function uncertain. The V end lost 5 bases, the J end lost 0 bases, and 22 bases lay between the germline ends. The CDR3 consists of 18 residues. CDR3 sequence (DNA): TGTGCCAGCAGCCCTTCCCCCCGCCTTTGGGGGATGAACACTGAAGCTTTCTTT. Residues: CASSPSPRLWGMNTEAFF.

The chain couples TRBV5-4 to TRBJ2-5; D gene unclear. The CDR3 has 14 amino acids. V lost 0 bases and J 3 bases, leaving 9 bases between the germline ends. The germline V gene has CDR1 SGHNT and CDR2 YYREEE (reference sequence). DNA for the CDR3: TGTGCCAGCAGCTTGGGAAGGCAGAAAGAGACCCAGTACTTC. Amino acids: CASSLGRQKETQYF.

This chain connects TRBV10-1 to TRBJ2-7; D is uncertain. V lost 10 bases and J 5 bases, leaving 18 bases between the germline ends. Germline loops: CDR1 WNHNN, CDR2 SYGVQD (reference sequence). The CDR3 is 13 amino acids. In DNA, the CDR3 is TGCGCCACCCCCCGGATAGTAAGCGACGAGCAGTACTTC. Translating gives CATPRIVSDEQYF.

This clone counts as medium-sized. The rearrangement joins TRBV28 to TRBJ2-7; the match to TRBD1 covers 7 bases. Germline V CDR1 and CDR2: MDHEN, SYDVKM. The CDR3 loop spans 14 amino acids. V lost 8 bases to trimming and J lost 5 bases; unmatched junction nucleotides: 12. The DNA of the CDR3 is TGTGCCAGCCGCGGTCTGGGACAGACAAACGAGCAGTACTTC. It specifies CASRGLGQTNEQYF.

The V call is TRBV7-2, the J call TRBJ2-5; D might be TRBD1 or TRBD2, each matching 5 bases. The germline V gene encodes CDR1 SGHTA and CDR2 FQGNSA. The CDR3 is 15 residues long. The V gene lost 1 base and the J gene lost 2 bases, with 11 bases spanning the gap. The CDR3: CASSLVWGRQETQYF. The CDR3 region has the DNA TGTGCCAGCAGCTTAGTATGGGGGAGACAAGAGACCCAGTACTTC.

The chain is built from TRBV18 and TRBJ1-1; 9 positions agree with TRBD1. Per germline, CDR1 KGHSH and CDR2 LQKENI. The CDR3 runs 16 residues. V lost 3 bases and J lost 4; bases outside the gene matches: 9. CDR3 region: CASSPGQGRGSTEAFF. The CDR3 DNA reads TGTGCCAGCTCACCGGGACAGGGTCGTGGGAGCACTGAAGCTTTCTTT.

This clone was seen only a few times. V is TRBV29-1 and J is TRBJ2-2; D is undetermined. Germline V gives CDR1 SQVTM, CDR2 ANQGSEA. With 7 bases removed from V and 2 bases from J, the gap between germline ends came to 11 bases. This CDR3 is 13 amino acids long. CDR3 sequence (DNA): TGCAGCGCCCCCCAACCTAACACCGGGGAGCTGTTTTTT. Translation: CSAPQPNTGELFF.

The rearrangement joins TRBV5-1 to TRBJ1-2, with D maybe TRBD1 (6 bases). V lost 4 bases and J lost 5, with 18 bases in between. The CDR3 length is 15 residues. Germline CDR1 and CDR2: SGHRS and YFSETQ. CDR3 bases: TGCGCCAGCAGCATAACAACGGGACAACTTTATGGCTACACCTTC. Amino acid sequence: CASSITTGQLYGYTF. Full variable domain (remainder filled in from reference TRBV5-1 and TRBJ1-2): KAGVTQTPRYLIKTRGQQVTLSCSPISGHRSVSWYQQTPGQGLQFLFEYFSETQRNKGNFPGRFSGRQFSNSRSEMNVSTLELGDSALYLCASSITTGQLYGYTFGSGTRLTVV.

This clone is a singleton in its sample. The V gene is TRBV6-6, the J gene TRBJ2-1; D is possibly TRBD2 (6 bases). Germline V CDR1 and CDR2: MNHNY, SVGAGI (reference sequence). CDR3 length: 15 residues. Trimming stripped 5 bases from V and 4 bases from J, with 15 bases between. CDR3 sequence: CASSTVAGWYNEQFF. DNA for the CDR3: TGTGCCAGCAGTACAGTGGCGGGGTGGTACAATGAGCAGTTCTTC.

The rearrangement links TRBV7-2 to TRBJ2-3, with TRBD2 matching over 11 bases. The CDR3 has 17 amino acids. J was trimmed by 3 bases and V by 0 bases; bases with no gene match: 5. Germline V CDR1 and CDR2: SGHTA, FQGNSA. The CDR3 reads CASSLAALAGGTDTQYF. The CDR3 DNA reads as TGTGCCAGCAGCTTAGCGGCCCTAGCGGGGGGAACAGATACGCAGTATTTT.

This clone appeared a few times. The chain is built from TRBV20-1 and TRBJ2-5, with no clear D. This CDR3 is built from 11 residues. The germline V gene encodes CDR1 DFQATT and CDR2 SNEGSKA (reference sequence). Trimming stripped 5 bases from V and 5 bases from J, with 9 bases between. For the CDR3, the DNA is TGCAGTGCTCAACACACGGAGACCCAGTACTTC. Amino acid sequence: CSAQHTETQYF.

This chain links TRBV11-2 with TRBJ2-4, with D perhaps assigned TRBD1 or TRBD2 (5 bases each). The V gene's germline CDR1 is SGHAT and CDR2 FQNNGV. Trimming shortened V by 3 bases and J by 9 bases, and 15 bases separated the two germline ends. CDR3 length equals 14 residues. The CDR3 DNA sequence: TGTGCCAGCAGCTTTAGTGGGGGACGAGGCATTCAGTACTTC. It translates to CASSFSGGRGIQYF. Supplemented by reference TRBV11-2 and TRBJ2-4, the full variable domain reads EAGVAQSPRYKIIEKRQSVAFWCNPISGHATLYWYQQILGQGPKLLIQFQNNGVVDDSQLPKDRFSAERLKGVDSTLKIQPAKLEDSAVYLCASSFSGGRGIQYFGAGTRLSVL.

This chain joins TRBV6-1 and TRBJ2-7; 7 positions agree with TRBD1. This CDR3 is built from 13 residues. Germline V CDR1 and CDR2: MNHNS, SASEGT. V lost 4 bases, J lost 4 bases, and 4 bases stayed unmatched. CDR3 sequence: CASSVIRGYEQYF. CDR3 nucleotide sequence: TGTGCCAGCAGTGTAATCAGGGGGTACGAGCAGTACTTC.

V is TRBV5-1 and J is TRBJ2-7; 9 nucleotides match TRBD1. The V and J ends lost 3 bases and 1 base, in that order; junction bases with no gene match: 5. The CDR3 length is 15 residues. Germline V gene lookup returns CDR1 SGHRS and CDR2 YFSETQ. The CDR3 DNA follows: TGCGCCAGCAGCTGGGGACAGGGTCATTCCTACGAGCAGTACTTC. Translation: CASSWGQGHSYEQYF.

The chain uses TRBV6-5 and TRBJ1-2; 7 bases align to TRBD1. Germline loops: CDR1 MNHEY, CDR2 SVGAGI. This CDR3 region has 14 residues. V shed 7 bases, J shed 3 bases, and the junction held 8 bases outside the gene matches. The CDR3 DNA reads as TGTGCCAGCAAGAAGACAGGGTCGGACTATGGCTACACCTTC. Protein: CASKKTGSDYGYTF.

The chain couples TRBV4-2 to TRBJ2-7; 7 bases match TRBD2. The trim removed 4 bases at V and 2 bases at J, leaving 8 bases unmatched. The CDR3 contains 15 residues. CDR1 is LGHNA, CDR2 YNFKEQ, per germline. CDR3 residues: CASSRRSGDPYEQYF. The CDR3 DNA sequence: TGTGCCAGCAGCCGCCGAAGCGGGGATCCCTACGAGCAGTACTTC.